These 20 T cell receptor beta chains were sequenced from one sample in a study of blood T cells in healthy people across ages. A sample-barcoded 5' primer and a J-beta primer mix were used in a second PCR of about 6 to 12 cycles. Using its own MiXCR run on the 5' RACE reads, TCRdb lists one record per CDR3 protein. Of 790,000 or so distinct CDR3 sequences in the sample, about 45% were seen once. Sequencing was performed on blood. These receptors originate from an elderly man in good health.

The sample holds many counts of this clonotype. A junction end diverges from the germline sequence, so it may reflect a read error. V and J are TRBV29-1 and TRBJ2-7; 13 nucleotides match TRBD2. The CDR3 sequence is 16 residues long. CDR1 and CDR2 (germline): SQVTM, ANQGSEA. CDR3 nucleotide sequence: TGCAGCGTGGAAGGACTAGCGGGAGCTCTCCGGGGGGAGCAGTACTTC. Translated, it gives CSVEGLAGALRGEQYF.

The chain recombines TRBV2 with TRBJ1-2; TRBD1 might be the D (6 bases). Germline lookup yields CDR1 SNHLY and CDR2 FYNNEI. The CDR3 sequence is 14 residues long. Trimming left V 6 bases short and J 7 bases short, with 18 bases between. The CDR3 coding sequence is TGTGCCAGCAGGGCGGCGGGGGGCTCGGGTGGCTACACCTTC. Amino acid sequence: CASRAAGGSGGYTF.

V gene TRBV27 combines with J gene TRBJ2-1; TRBD2 matches 7 bases. CDR1 and CDR2 (germline): MNHEY, SMNVEV (reference sequence). V trimming: 5 bases; J trimming: 10 bases; junction bases outside the gene matches: 5. This CDR3 has 12 amino acids. Here the CDR3 reads CASSQIAGEQFF. The CDR3 DNA reads TGTGCCAGCAGTCAAATAGCGGGCGAGCAGTTCTTC.

This chain joins TRBV7-2 and TRBJ1-2; 7 bases are shared with TRBD1. V shed 1 base and J 7 bases; nucleotides not matched to a gene: 6. The germline V gene has CDR1 SGHTA and CDR2 FQGNSA. The CDR3 runs 14 residues. CDR3 sequence: CASSLDGGGRGYTF. The CDR3 DNA is TGTGCCAGCAGCTTAGACGGAGGGGGCCGTGGCTACACCTTC.

The table lists this clonotype with a few counts. The V gene is TRBV5-1, the J gene TRBJ1-1, with D tentatively TRBD1 (5 bases). CDR1 is SGHRS, CDR2 YFSETQ, per germline. V lost 4 bases and J lost 1, with 14 bases in between. The CDR3 is made up of 15 amino acids. DNA of the CDR3: TGCGCCAGCAGCGGGGGTACTGCATCGAACACTGAAGCTTTCTTT. It codes for CASSGGTASNTEAFF.

V usage is TRBV14 and J usage is TRBJ2-7, with D uncertain. The CDR3 has 14 amino acids. CDR1 is SGHDN, CDR2 FVKESK, per germline. Trimming left V 0 bases short and J 0 bases short, with 6 bases between. The CDR3 region has the DNA TGTGCCAGCAGCCAAGAGGGCGTCTCCTACGAGCAGTACTTC. As protein: CASSQEGVSYEQYF.

This clonotype was picked up a small number of times. The gene calls are TRBV21-1 and TRBJ2-5; TRBD1, the D gene given by the table, was not confirmed from the DNA. TRBV21-1 is termed a pseudogene. The CDR3 contains 15 residues. CDR3 protein: CASSKYGQNQETQYF. In DNA, the CDR3 is TGTGCCAGCAGCAAATACGGACAGAACCAAGAGACCCAGTACTTC.

V is TRBV10-3 and J is TRBJ2-7; D is undetermined. Per the germline V gene, CDR1 is ENHRY and CDR2 is SYGVKD. There are 12 residues in the CDR3. Trimming took off 4 bases at V and 5 bases at J, with 9 bases between the two ends. This chain's CDR3 is CAISGSENEQYF. CDR3 coding DNA: TGTGCCATCAGTGGGAGCGAGAACGAGCAGTACTTC.

This clonotype was observed once. The J gene is TRBJ2-4, the V gene TRBV9, with 8 bases fitting TRBD2. The DNA end is more similar to TRBJ2-7, so the J call may be wrong. Germline CDR1 SGDLS, CDR2 YYNGEE. The length of the CDR3 is 15 residues. The CDR3 region is CASSVEPAGVYEQYF. CDR3 nucleotides: TGTGCCAGCAGCGTAGAACCAGCGGGAGTATACGAGCAGTACTTC.

This clonotype occurred many times. V and J are TRBV28 and TRBJ2-5; D gene ambiguous. Trimming took 5 bases from V and 2 from J, leaving 15 bases between them. In germline, CDR1 is MDHEN, CDR2 SYDVKM. The CDR3 runs to 15 residues. CDR3 bases: TGTGCCAGCAGTCGGCAGCTGGGCAATCAAGAGACCCAGTACTTC. Protein product: CASSRQLGNQETQYF.

The rearrangement uses TRBV4-2 and TRBJ2-4; 9 bases match TRBD2. CDR1 and CDR2 (germline): LGHNA, YNFKEQ. This CDR3 is 18 amino acids long. The V gene end was trimmed by 0 bases and the J gene end by 0 bases; junction bases not matched to a gene: 6. The CDR3 DNA reads as TGTGCCAGCAGCCAAGATAGCAGCGGGGGGTTAGCCAAAAACATTCAGTACTTC. Translation: CASSQDSSGGLAKNIQYF.

As DNA, the CDR3 is TGTGCCAGCAGTACCCTAGCGGGAGGGACCTACGAGCAGTACTTC. Translation gives CASSTLAGGTYEQYF. The chain employs TRBV28 and TRBJ2-7; TRBD2 matches at 12 bases. CDR1 is MDHEN and CDR2 is SYDVKM in the germline V gene. V was pared by 5 bases and J by 2 bases, with 4 bases of the junction left unmatched. The CDR3 runs 15 residues.

This clonotype was found a few times. The rearrangement joins TRBV5-1 to TRBJ1-6; D gene unclear. V lost 0 bases to trimming and J lost 7 bases, with 8 bases between them. This CDR3 comprises 14 residues. CDR1 SGHRS and CDR2 YFSETQ come from the germline V gene. The CDR3 is CASSLATVNSPLHF. The CDR3 coding sequence is TGCGCCAGCAGCTTGGCAACAGTGAATTCACCCCTCCACTTT.

The gene calls are TRBV6-2 or TRBV6-3 and TRBJ2-5; TRBD2 might be the D (5 bases). Near its end, the DNA agrees better with TRBJ2-7, so the J call may be wrong. This CDR3 has 14 amino acids. Germline CDR1 MNHEY, CDR2 SVGEGT. CDR3 DNA sequence: TGTGCCAGCAGTACATCCGGGAAGACCTACGAGCAGTACTTC. This encodes CASSTSGKTYEQYF.

This clonotype was seen only a few times. This rearrangement joins TRBV12-3 or TRBV12-4 to TRBJ2-1, with 14 bases lining up with TRBD2. The CDR3 totals 14 residues. Losses at the gene ends were 7 bases for V and 9 bases for J; bases not matched to a gene: 5. The CDR3 nucleotides read TGTGCCAGCAACCCGGGACTAGCGGGAGCTGAGCAGTTCTTC. It translates to CASNPGLAGAEQFF.

The chain is built from TRBV5-1 and TRBJ2-7; possible D gene TRBD2, 5 bases. Germline V CDR1 and CDR2: SGHRS, YFSETQ. The CDR3 has 15 amino acids. The V end was cut by 3 bases, the J end by 7 bases, with 20 bases between. The CDR3 loop is CASSSEGLGYNEQYF. The DNA for the CDR3 is TGCGCCAGCAGCTCCGAGGGTCTTGGCTACAATGAGCAGTACTTC.

A few counts support this clonotype. This chain links TRBV4-3 with TRBJ2-1; unclear D gene. V was cut by 0 bases and J by 4 bases, with 19 bases left in between. Germline V lookup: CDR1 LGHNA, CDR2 YSLEER. The CDR3 is 18 amino acids. The CDR3 sequence: CASSQETPRGFGYNEQFF. In DNA form, the CDR3 reads TGCGCCAGCAGCCAAGAAACCCCCCGTGGGTTTGGGTACAATGAGCAGTTCTTC.

The rearrangement uses TRBV15 and TRBJ1-5; D might be TRBD1 (5 bases). Germline assignment: CDR1 LNHNV and CDR2 YYDKDF (reference sequence). Trimming removed 3 bases at V and 3 bases at J, with 12 bases between. This CDR3 is 15 amino acids long. DNA of the CDR3: TGTGCCACCAGCAGGGACAACCATGTCAATCAGCCCCAGCATTTT. It translates to CATSRDNHVNQPQHF.

The V and J genes are TRBV4-2 and TRBJ1-5, with 7 positions matching TRBD1. The V segment lost 3 bases and the J segment 3 bases; nucleotides outside the gene matches: 11. Germline lookup yields CDR1 LGHNA and CDR2 YNFKEQ. CDR3 size: 17 residues. CDR3 sequence: CASSQTGWQGHNQPQHF. The CDR3 nucleotides read TGTGCCAGCAGCCAGACAGGGTGGCAGGGCCACAATCAGCCCCAGCATTTT.

This clonotype was seen a handful of times. This chain uses TRBV6-1 with TRBJ2-1; TRBD1 is a possible D gene (5 bases). The CDR3 runs to 14 residues. Germline CDR1 and CDR2: MNHNS and SASEGT. The ends were cut back, 8 bases at V and 7 bases at J, with 18 bases in the middle. CDR3 nucleotide sequence: TGTGCCAGCGAGGTACAGGAACGCCTTAATGAGCAGTTCTTC. This codes for CASEVQERLNEQFF.